This TCR beta chain was sequenced in a study of graft-versus-host responses after intestinal transplantation. Study summary: Those transplanted obtained multivisceral, liver-intestinal, or isolated intestinal grafts. Uniformly, recipients were administered anti-thymocyte globulin induction with subsequent tacrolimus and steroids for two to three years. Findings and limits, study-wide: Early declines in HvG clones that occurred post-transplant were associated with peak circulating GvH clone levels.

Trimming pared 3 bases from V and 15 bases from J, leaving 17 bases between. Per germline, CDR1 GTSNPN and CDR2 SVGIG (reference sequence). The CDR3 contains 12 residues. Profiled with immunoSEQ multiplex PCR; TCRdb holds only in-frame clones, not every one. Of under 9,500 clones in the sample, around two thirds were seen once. Processing was applied to graft tissue in order to liberate intraepithelial and lamina propria lymphocytes. A note on this clone: The antigen is unknown.

The sequences come from ileum tissue, collected roughly 490 days after intestinal transplant. The gene calls are TRBV30 and TRBJ2-2; tentatively, D is TRBD1 or TRBD2 (5 bases each). The sequence derives from a human patient who received an intestinal transplant, so some T cells may come from the graft donor. The CDR3, as DNA: TGTGCCTGGAGAACCATCCCCGGGGCGGTGTTTTTT. Amino acids: CAWRTIPGAVFF.